Presented here are 25 T cell receptor beta chains from one specimen sequenced in a study of CD4 T cells in relation to SARS-CoV-2 and coronaviruses. Before the COVID-19 pandemic, during about 2011-2019, CD4+ T cells were taken from unexposed donors. After roughly 9 days of culture, CD4+ T cells were isolated. Their specific antigens are unknown. Profiled with immunoSEQ multiplex PCR; TCRdb holds only in-frame clones, not every one. The sample comprises about 15,000 clones, around 82% of which are singletons, and roughly 18% rests with the top ten. Sample: CD4+ T cells from PBMCs, cultured in vitro. These receptors were obtained from a human donor in good health.

The rearrangement uses TRBV6-4 and TRBJ2-6, with D unresolved. The CDR3 totals 14 residues. With 2 bases removed from V and 0 bases from J, the gap between germline ends came to 2 bases. CDR1 is MRHNA, CDR2 SNTAGT, per germline. DNA for the CDR3: TGTGCCAGCAGTGACGGCTCTGGGGCCAACGTCCTGACTTTC. This encodes CASSDGSGANVLTF.

The genes are TRBV3-1 (or the pseudogene TRBV3-2) and TRBJ1-1; D is possibly TRBD1 (5 bases). Germline CDR1 and CDR2: LGHDT and YNNKEL (reference sequence). This CDR3 comprises 14 residues. Trimming cost V 4 bases and J 1 base, with 10 bases left between them. CDR3 sequence (DNA): TGTGCCAGCAGCCTCGGGGGGGAGAACACTGAAGCTTTCTTT. Protein: CASSLGGENTEAFF.

This clone occurred a few times. The J gene is TRBJ1-4, the V gene TRBV15, with D perhaps TRBD1 (6 bases). V lost 3 bases and J lost 8, with 16 bases in between. The CDR3 has 15 amino acids. The germline CDR1 and CDR2 sequences are LNHNV and YYDKDF (reference sequence). This chain's CDR3 is CATSSPGGQVEKLFF. The DNA for the CDR3 is TGTGCCACCAGCAGTCCCGGGGGGCAGGTGGAAAAACTGTTTTTT. Based on the CDR3 plus reference TRBV15 and TRBJ1-4, the full variable domain is DAMVIQNPRYQVTQFGKPVTLSCSQTLNHNVMYWYQQKSSQAPKLLFHYYDKDFNNEADTPDNFQSRRPNTSFCFLDIRSPGLGDTAMYLCATSSPGGQVEKLFFGSGTQLSVL.

The chain joins TRBV9 to TRBJ1-6; the D is unclear. The V and J ends lost 2 bases and 0 bases respectively, with 9 bases between them. Germline CDR1 reads SGDLS; CDR2 reads YYNGEE. CDR3 length: 16 residues. This CDR3 reads CASSVRESSYNSPLHF. CDR3 sequence (DNA): TGTGCCAGCAGCGTCCGAGAGAGCTCCTATAATTCACCCCTCCACTTT.

The chain has TRBV5-1 and TRBJ2-3, with 10 bases that match TRBD1. CDR1 SGHRS and CDR2 YFSETQ come from the germline V gene. J was trimmed by 4 bases and V by 2 bases; bases with no gene match: 4. This CDR3 is built from 15 residues. Written as DNA, the CDR3 is TGCGCCAGCAGCTTCGGGACAGGGGTGGCAGATACGCAGTATTTT. Protein product: CASSFGTGVADTQYF.

The V call is TRBV6-5, the J call TRBJ2-3; 7 nucleotides match TRBD2. The CDR3 is made up of 15 amino acids. Losses at the gene ends were 4 bases for V and 1 base for J; bases not matched to a gene: 5. Looked up from germline, CDR1 is MNHEY and CDR2 is SVGAGI. The CDR3 spells CASSSRDYRTDTQYF. The DNA for the CDR3 is TGTGCCAGCAGTTCTCGGGACTATCGCACAGATACGCAGTATTTT.

This sequence joins TRBV15 and TRBJ1-1; D is unresolved. V gave up 4 bases and J gave up 2 bases, with 8 bases separating them. Germline V gives CDR1 LNHNV, CDR2 YYDKDF (reference sequence). The length of the CDR3 is 13 residues. In DNA form, the CDR3 reads TGTGCCACCAGCACCCGGGAAAACACTGAAGCTTTCTTT. Its protein product is CATSTRENTEAFF.

The chain carries TRBV28 and TRBJ2-3; 7 nucleotides agree with TRBD1. Per the germline V gene, CDR1 is MDHEN and CDR2 is SYDVKM. This CDR3 is built from 15 residues. Germline trimming cut 5 bases from V and 6 bases from J; bases unmatched to any gene: 11. The CDR3 sequence is CASSAPGQSSDTQYF. The CDR3 nucleotides read TGTGCCAGCAGTGCCCCGGGACAGTCAAGCGATACGCAGTATTTT.

The rearrangement uses TRBV15 and TRBJ1-6; 7 bases line up with TRBD1. Looked up from germline, CDR1 is LNHNV and CDR2 is YYDKDF (reference sequence). This CDR3 has 15 residues. J lost 7 bases, V lost 0 bases, and 3 bases had no gene match. This CDR3 reads CATSRDRGTNSPLHF. CDR3 in DNA: TGTGCCACCAGCAGAGACAGGGGGACGAATTCACCCCTCCACTTT.

This clone occurred once. V is TRBV12-5 and J is TRBJ1-5; the D gene is possibly TRBD1 (5 bases). The germline V gene has CDR1 LGHNT and CDR2 FRNRAP. The ends were cut back, 2 bases at V and 2 bases at J, with 10 bases in the middle. There are 15 residues in the CDR3. The DNA of the CDR3 is TGTGCTAGTGGTTTGCAGGGAATGGGCAATCAGCCCCAGCATTTT. This codes for CASGLQGMGNQPQHF.

The chain employs TRBV5-5 and TRBJ1-1; tentatively, D is TRBD1 (6 bases). Trimming stripped 4 bases from V and 0 bases from J, with 13 bases between. The CDR3 has 15 residues. Germline-derived CDR1 and CDR2 are SGHKS and YYEKEE (reference sequence). The CDR3 DNA reads as TGTGCCAGCAGCGCAGAACAGGGATTGAACACTGAAGCTTTCTTT. Protein product: CASSAEQGLNTEAFF.

This clone has a handful of counts. The V call is TRBV27, the J call TRBJ1-2; 7 nucleotides line up with TRBD1. Germline assignment: CDR1 MNHEY and CDR2 SMNVEV (reference sequence). The CDR3 totals 15 residues. With V trimmed by 9 bases and J by 0 bases, 10 bases remained unmatched. Here the CDR3 reads CARYDDRASNYGYTF. The CDR3 DNA reads TGTGCCAGGTATGATGACAGGGCCTCTAACTATGGCTACACCTTC.

The DNA for the CDR3 is TGTGCCAGCAGATTCCAGCGGCAGGGTGGGACAGATACGCAGTATTTT. Translation: CASRFQRQGGTDTQYF. The chain has TRBV11-2 and TRBJ2-3; D tentatively fits TRBD1 or TRBD2 (5 bases each). CDR1 SGHAT and CDR2 FQNNGV come from the germline V gene. The CDR3 spans 16 residues. The ends were cut back, 6 bases at V and 3 bases at J, with 19 bases in the middle.

The chain has TRBV3-1 (or the pseudogene TRBV3-2) and TRBJ2-1; D is uncertain. Germline CDR1 and CDR2: LGHDT and YNNKEL (reference sequence). The CDR3 extends over 13 amino acids. V was cut by 0 bases and J by 15 bases, with 15 bases left in between. The CDR3 reads CASSQDRRTRRFF. The CDR3 bases are TGTGCCAGCAGCCAAGATAGGAGAACTCGACGGTTCTTC.

J is TRBJ2-1 and V is TRBV7-2; 8 nucleotides match TRBD2. J lost 0 bases, V lost 6 bases, and 10 bases had no gene match. The V gene's germline CDR1 is SGHTA and CDR2 FQGNSA. The CDR3 loop spans 17 amino acids. CDR3 protein: CASRKTSGPSSYNEQFF. The DNA of the CDR3 is TGTGCCAGCAGAAAAACTAGCGGACCTTCCTCCTACAATGAGCAGTTCTTC.

The chain uses TRBV7-9 and TRBJ2-5; D unresolved. Germline assignment: CDR1 SEHNR and CDR2 FQNEAQ (reference sequence). Trimming cost V 1 base and J 1 base, with 7 bases left between them. This CDR3 region has 14 residues. The CDR3 DNA follows: TGTGCCAGCAGCTTAGTTGTCACCCAAGAGACCCAGTACTTC. Translation: CASSLVVTQETQYF.

The V gene is TRBV10-1, the J gene TRBJ2-3, with a tentative D call TRBD2 (6 bases). The germline CDR1 and CDR2 sequences are WNHNN and SYGVQD (reference sequence). Deletions cut 8 bases from V and 6 bases from J, with 21 bases between. The CDR3 covers 15 residues. CDR3 loop: CASALGGSGGDTQYF. In DNA form, the CDR3 reads TGCGCCAGCGCTCTTGGAGGCTCCGGGGGTGATACGCAGTATTTT.

The V and J genes are TRBV7-2 and TRBJ2-3, with D unclear. Germline CDR1 is SGHTA and CDR2 is FQGNSA. CDR3 length: 12 amino acids. V shed 3 bases and J shed 6 bases, with 7 bases lying between them. This CDR3 reads CASSLRRDTQYF. The CDR3 region has the DNA TGTGCCAGCAGCTTGAGGCGGGATACGCAGTATTTT.

V gene TRBV7-2 combines with J gene TRBJ2-1, with TRBD2 matching over 10 bases. Trimming removed 3 bases from V and 5 bases from J; junction bases left unmatched: 4. Germline CDR1 and CDR2: SGHTA and FQGNSA. CDR3 length: 15 residues. The DNA of the CDR3 is TGTGCCAGCAGCTTGGGGACTAGCGTAAACAATGAGCAGTTCTTC. As protein: CASSLGTSVNNEQFF.

This clone has a single count. The chain carries TRBV6-5 and TRBJ2-2; no firm D call. V dropped 2 bases and J dropped 6 bases, with 13 bases sitting between them. CDR3 length: 15 amino acids. The germline CDR1 and CDR2 sequences are MNHEY and SVGAGI. Here the CDR3 DNA reads TGTGCCAGCAGTTACCAGCCTAGTACCGCCGGGGAGCTGTTTTTT. This gives the protein CASSYQPSTAGELFF.

This clone has just one count. The chain has TRBV5-6 and TRBJ2-5; TRBD1 is a possible D gene (5 bases). This CDR3 is built from 12 residues. Germline-derived CDR1 and CDR2 are SGHDT and YYEEEE. The germline V and J ends were trimmed by 7 bases and 3 bases, with 10 bases remaining between them. The CDR3 DNA follows: TGTGCCAGCCCTGCAGGGAAAGAGACCCAGTACTTC. Translating gives CASPAGKETQYF.

The CDR3 DNA is TGTGCCAGCAGCTTAGCACTAGCGAACTCCGAGCAGTACTTC. It is translated as CASSLALANSEQYF. The chain is built from TRBV11-2 and TRBJ2-7; 7 bases agree with TRBD2. CDR3 length: 14 residues. With V trimmed by 1 base and J by 6 bases, 6 bases remained unmatched. Germline CDR1 is SGHAT and CDR2 is FQNNGV.

The V gene is TRBV6-6, the J gene TRBJ2-7; D is possibly TRBD1 (8 bases). This CDR3 is built from 15 residues. The V gene's germline CDR1 is MNHNY and CDR2 SVGAGI (reference sequence). Between the trimmed V and J ends, which lost 5 bases and 6 bases, there was a span of 20 bases. The CDR3, as DNA: TGTGCCAGCAGTGACGGGAGGACAGGGAGGTCCGAGCAGTACTTC. This encodes CASSDGRTGRSEQYF.

This clone is a singleton in its sample. The chain links TRBV5-1 to TRBJ2-7; 8 bases map to TRBD1. The CDR3 is 14 residues long. Trimming cost V 0 bases and J 4 bases; bases outside gene matches: 3. Germline assignment: CDR1 SGHRS and CDR2 YFSETQ. As DNA, the CDR3 is TGCGCCAGCAGCTTGGAGCAGGGGGCATACGAGCAGTACTTC. It yields the protein CASSLEQGAYEQYF.

The V gene is TRBV24-1, the J gene TRBJ2-7; 13 bases agree with TRBD2. V shed 8 bases and J 5 bases; nucleotides not matched to a gene: 14. CDR3 size: 17 residues. From germline, CDR1 is KGHDR and CDR2 SFDVKD. The CDR3 is CATIGTSGTPSGHEQYF. Written as DNA, the CDR3 is TGTGCCACCATTGGGACTAGCGGGACCCCGTCGGGGCACGAGCAGTACTTC.